This TCR beta chain is from a study of blood T cell repertoires in COVID-19. Overall study context: Samples taken during acute and convalescent COVID-19 were collected in the United States, Italy and Spain. PBMCs, B-cell-depleted T cells, or T cells provided the cDNA or gDNA that made up the material.

This CDR3 is 15 amino acids long. Trimming shortened V by 1 base and J by 7 bases, and 12 bases separated the two germline ends. Germline V CDR1 and CDR2: SGHNT, YYREEE (reference sequence). Original data processing: Reference gene primer amplification gave nucleated cell count estimates. The repertoire was sequenced with immunoSEQ multiplex PCR; TCRdb's copy has only in-frame clones and lacks some. That table furnishes V, J and clone size, whereas the DNA furnished D and trimming. The table shows about 75,000 clones, with 88% occurring only once. This clonotype was sampled from a human donor in a cohort sampled during active COVID-19. The genes are TRBV5-4 and TRBJ1-6, with D possibly TRBD1 on 5 matching bases. The sample consisted of peripheral blood. The CDR3 spells CASSLSRAYNSPLHF. CDR3 sequence (DNA): TGTGCCAGCAGCTTGAGCAGGGCGTACAATTCACCCCTCCACTTT.